This record looks at one TCR beta chain sequence and its context. This specimen comes from a study of ipilimumab plus nivolumab after autologous stem cell transplantation. Measured with immunoSEQ multiplex PCR; TCRdb has only the in-frame clones, and not every one. The sample has about 17,000 clones, approximately 80% seen once. The CDR3 spans 14 residues. CDR1 and CDR2 (germline): LNHDA, SQIVND (reference sequence). The trim removed 6 bases at V and 7 bases at J, leaving 7 bases unmatched. The sequences come from PBMCs, collected in a trial of ipilimumab plus nivolumab as post-transplant consolidation. The rearrangement links TRBV19 to TRBJ2-5; 11 bases line up with TRBD1. The TCR comes from a male donor with diffuse large B-cell lymphoma. The CDR3 nucleotides read TGTGCCAGTAGCCCGGGACAGGGGGGATTGACCCAGTACTTC. The encoded protein is CASSPGQGGLTQYF.